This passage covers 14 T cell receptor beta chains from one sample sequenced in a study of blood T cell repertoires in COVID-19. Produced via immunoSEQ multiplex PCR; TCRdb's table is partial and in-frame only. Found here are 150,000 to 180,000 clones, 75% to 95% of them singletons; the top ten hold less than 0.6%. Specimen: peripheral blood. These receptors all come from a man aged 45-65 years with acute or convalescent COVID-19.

CDR3 in amino acids: CASRPRGGPETQYF. As DNA, the CDR3 is TGTGCCAGCAGACCTAGGGGGGGTCCGGAGACCCAGTACTTC. This chain links TRBV28 with TRBJ2-5; possibly TRBD2 for D (7 bases). The CDR3 sequence is 14 residues long. V was shortened by 6 bases and J by 5 bases, with 16 bases between the two germline ends. Germline V gene lookup returns CDR1 MDHEN and CDR2 SYDVKM.

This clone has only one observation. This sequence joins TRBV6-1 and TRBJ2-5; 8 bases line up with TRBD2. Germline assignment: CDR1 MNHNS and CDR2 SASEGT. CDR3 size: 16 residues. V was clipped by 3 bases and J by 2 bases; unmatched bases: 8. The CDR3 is CASSDLSTSAQETQYF. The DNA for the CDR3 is TGTGCCAGCAGTGACCTATCGACTAGCGCTCAAGAGACCCAGTACTTC.

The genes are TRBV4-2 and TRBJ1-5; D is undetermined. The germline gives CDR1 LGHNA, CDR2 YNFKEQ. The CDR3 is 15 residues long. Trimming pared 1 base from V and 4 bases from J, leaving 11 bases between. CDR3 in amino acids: CASSQGGRGNQPQHF. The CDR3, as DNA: TGTGCCAGCAGCCAAGGAGGGCGGGGAAATCAGCCCCAGCATTTT.

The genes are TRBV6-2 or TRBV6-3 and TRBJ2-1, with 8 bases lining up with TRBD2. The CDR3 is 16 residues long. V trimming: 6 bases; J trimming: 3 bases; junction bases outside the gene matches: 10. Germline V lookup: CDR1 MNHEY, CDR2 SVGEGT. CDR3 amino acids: CASSRPGGLLYNEQFF. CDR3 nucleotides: TGTGCCAGCAGCCGACCGGGGGGGCTTCTCTACAATGAGCAGTTCTTC.

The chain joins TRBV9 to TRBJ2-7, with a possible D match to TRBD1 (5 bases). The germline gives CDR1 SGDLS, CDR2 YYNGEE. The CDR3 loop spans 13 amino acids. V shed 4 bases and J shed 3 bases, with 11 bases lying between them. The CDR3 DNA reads TGTGCCAGCAGCCCAGGACATCTCTACGAGCAGTACTTC. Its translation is CASSPGHLYEQYF.

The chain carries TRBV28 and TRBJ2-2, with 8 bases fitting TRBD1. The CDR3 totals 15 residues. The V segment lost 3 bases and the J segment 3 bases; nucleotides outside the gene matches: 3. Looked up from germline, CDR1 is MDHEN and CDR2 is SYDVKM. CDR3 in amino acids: CASSLGQDHTGELFF. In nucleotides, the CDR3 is TGTGCCAGCAGTTTGGGACAGGACCACACCGGGGAGCTGTTTTTT. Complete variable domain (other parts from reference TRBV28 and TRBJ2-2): DVKVTQSSRYLVKRTGEKVFLECVQDMDHENMFWYRQDPGLGLRLIYFSYDVKMKEKGDIPEGYSVSREKKERFSLILESASTNQTSMYLCASSLGQDHTGELFFGEGSRLTVL.

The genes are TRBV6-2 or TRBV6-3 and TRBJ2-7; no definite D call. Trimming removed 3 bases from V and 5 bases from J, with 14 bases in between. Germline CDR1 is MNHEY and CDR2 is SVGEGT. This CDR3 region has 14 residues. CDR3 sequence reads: CASSYGQTPHEQYV. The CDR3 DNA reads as TGTGCCAGCAGTTATGGGCAGACCCCCCACGAGCAGTACGTC.

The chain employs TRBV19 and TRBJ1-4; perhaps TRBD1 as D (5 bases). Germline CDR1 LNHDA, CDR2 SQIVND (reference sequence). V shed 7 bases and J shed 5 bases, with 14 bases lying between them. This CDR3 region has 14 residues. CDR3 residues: CASMSWDWNEKLFF. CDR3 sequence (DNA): TGTGCCAGTATGTCCTGGGACTGGAATGAAAAACTGTTTTTT.

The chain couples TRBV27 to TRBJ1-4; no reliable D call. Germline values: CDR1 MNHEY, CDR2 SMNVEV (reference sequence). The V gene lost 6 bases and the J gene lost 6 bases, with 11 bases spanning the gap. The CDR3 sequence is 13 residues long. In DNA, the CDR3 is TGTGCCAGCAGCCCTTATACTGATGAAAAACTGTTTTTT. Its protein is CASSPYTDEKLFF.

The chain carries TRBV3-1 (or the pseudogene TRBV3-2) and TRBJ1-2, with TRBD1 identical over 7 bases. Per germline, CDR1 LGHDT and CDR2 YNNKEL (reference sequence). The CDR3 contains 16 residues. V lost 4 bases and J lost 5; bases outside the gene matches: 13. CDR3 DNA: TGTGCCAGCAGCCCGGAGGCCCTGACAGGGTTGTATGGCTACACCTTC. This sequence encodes CASSPEALTGLYGYTF.

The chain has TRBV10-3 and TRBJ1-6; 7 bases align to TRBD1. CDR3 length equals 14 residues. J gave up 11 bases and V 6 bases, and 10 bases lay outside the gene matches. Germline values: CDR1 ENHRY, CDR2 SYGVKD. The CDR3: CAIREGQNLTPLHF. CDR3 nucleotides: TGTGCCATCAGGGAGGGACAGAACCTGACACCCCTCCACTTT.

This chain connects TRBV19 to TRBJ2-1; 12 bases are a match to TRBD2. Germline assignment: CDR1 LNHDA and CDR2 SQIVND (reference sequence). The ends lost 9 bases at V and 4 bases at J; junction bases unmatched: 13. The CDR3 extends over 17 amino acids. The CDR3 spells CARARTSGVSPYNEQFF. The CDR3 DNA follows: TGTGCCAGAGCGAGGACTAGCGGGGTTTCCCCTTACAATGAGCAGTTCTTC.

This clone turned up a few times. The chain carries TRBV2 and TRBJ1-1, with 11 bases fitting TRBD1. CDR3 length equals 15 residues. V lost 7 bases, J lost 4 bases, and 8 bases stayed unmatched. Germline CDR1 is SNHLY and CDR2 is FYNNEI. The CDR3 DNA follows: TGTGCCAGCAAAGGAGGACAGGGGGCCGTCACTGAAGCTTTCTTT. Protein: CASKGGQGAVTEAFF.

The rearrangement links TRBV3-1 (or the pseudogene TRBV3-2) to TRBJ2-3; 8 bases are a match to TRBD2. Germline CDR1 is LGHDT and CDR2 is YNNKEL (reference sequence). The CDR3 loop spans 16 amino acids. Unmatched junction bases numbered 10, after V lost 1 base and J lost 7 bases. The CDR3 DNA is TGTGCCAGCAGCCAAGTATTTGGGCTAGCGGGCCATACGCAGTATTTT. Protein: CASSQVFGLAGHTQYF.